The 8 T cell receptor beta chains below were found in one sample sequenced in a study of lymphopenia after photon versus proton radiotherapy (dated by TCRdb to between 2018 and 2020). The method behind the library was the immunoSEQ multiplex PCR assay. Sourced from immuneACCESS, this table was stored by TCRdb with only in-frame sequences that have V and J called. A share of the clones is absent; for the studies checked, an unresolved V gene accounts for under half, and the remainder has no known explanation. Present in this sample are about 70,000 clones, 87% of which were seen just once. Less than 14% of the sample belongs to the ten largest clones. The material sequenced was peripheral blood, taken from a patient treated with proton-based radiotherapy. Receptor source: an elderly man with esophageal cancer.

This chain uses TRBV4-1 with TRBJ2-3; TRBD1 agrees at 10 bases. The V gene end was trimmed by 4 bases and the J gene end by 3 bases; junction bases not matched to a gene: 4. The germline gives CDR1 MGHRA, CDR2 YSYEKL. The CDR3 length is 15 residues. CDR3 coding DNA: TGCGCCAGCAGCCTGGGACAGGGGAGGACAGATACGCAGTATTTT. Its translation is CASSLGQGRTDTQYF.

The chain uses TRBV5-1 and TRBJ1-1; D perhaps matches TRBD1 (5 bases). The CDR3 covers 14 residues. CDR1 is SGHRS, CDR2 YFSETQ, per germline. Trimming removed 2 bases from V and 8 bases from J, with 16 bases in between. For the CDR3, the DNA is TGCGCCAGCAGCTTCGGCAGGGCTTCAGAGGAAGCTTTCTTT. Translating it yields CASSFGRASEEAFF. The entire variable domain, with the rest obtained from reference TRBV5-1 and TRBJ1-1, is as follows: KAGVTQTPRYLIKTRGQQVTLSCSPISGHRSVSWYQQTPGQGLQFLFEYFSETQRNKGNFPGRFSGRQFSNSRSEMNVSTLELGDSALYLCASSFGRASEEAFFGQGTRLTVV.

This clone has a handful of counts. The rearrangement joins TRBV30 to TRBJ2-5, with D hard to call. Germline V gene lookup returns CDR1 GTSNPN and CDR2 SVGIG (reference sequence). V lost 1 base and J 2 bases, leaving 8 bases between the germline ends. This CDR3 is 13 amino acids long. The CDR3 here is CAWSDQVQETQYF. The CDR3 DNA reads TGTGCCTGGAGTGACCAGGTACAAGAGACCCAGTACTTC.

V gene TRBV5-6 combines with J gene TRBJ2-7; D uncertain. Germline CDR1 SGHDT, CDR2 YYEEEE. The CDR3 length is 14 residues. The V end lost 5 bases, the J end lost 2 bases, and 14 bases lay between the germline ends. This chain's CDR3 is CASSLRPAPYEQYF. CDR3 in DNA: TGTGCCAGCAGTTTGAGACCGGCGCCCTACGAGCAGTACTTC.

The V and J genes are TRBV19 and TRBJ2-1, with D perhaps given as TRBD1 or TRBD2 (5 bases each). The CDR3 loop spans 14 amino acids. V gave up 7 bases and J gave up 7 bases, with 17 bases separating them. From germline, CDR1 is LNHDA and CDR2 SQIVND (reference sequence). The CDR3 coding sequence is TGTGCCAGTAACGGGGCTCCCTCGTGGAATGAGCAGTTCTTC. The encoded protein is CASNGAPSWNEQFF.

The chain uses TRBV5-4 and TRBJ2-5; D gene unclear. TRBJ2-7 explains the end of the DNA better; the J call may be wrong. Germline loops: CDR1 SGHNT, CDR2 YYREEE (reference sequence). The CDR3 contains 14 residues. The CDR3 reads CASSLRVSPYEQYF. CDR3 in DNA: TGTGCCAGCAGCTTACGGGTGAGCCCCTACGAGCAGTACTTC.

V and J are TRBV5-1 and TRBJ2-7; tentatively, D is TRBD2 (5 bases). V was cut by 1 base and J by 1 base, with 9 bases left in between. CDR1 is SGHRS and CDR2 is YFSETQ in the germline V gene. This CDR3 has 14 amino acids. The CDR3: CASSLHGVSYEQYF. For the CDR3, the DNA is TGCGCCAGCAGCTTGCACGGGGTATCCTACGAGCAGTACTTC.

This chain links TRBV9 with TRBJ2-7; tentatively, D is TRBD2 (5 bases). The ends were cut back, 4 bases at V and 5 bases at J, with 19 bases in the middle. The CDR3 extends over 15 amino acids. CDR1 and CDR2 from the germline V gene are SGDLS and YYNGEE. CDR3 nucleotide sequence: TGTGCCAGCAGCCCCTACCGGGAAGAGAGGGACGAGCAGTACTTC. Protein sequence: CASSPYREERDEQYF. Complete variable domain (other parts from reference TRBV9 and TRBJ2-7): DSGVTQTPKHLITATGQRVTLRCSPRSGDLSVYWYQQSLDQGLQFLIQYYNGEERAKGNILERFSAQQFPDLHSELNLSSLELGDSALYFCASSPYREERDEQYFGPGTRLTVT.